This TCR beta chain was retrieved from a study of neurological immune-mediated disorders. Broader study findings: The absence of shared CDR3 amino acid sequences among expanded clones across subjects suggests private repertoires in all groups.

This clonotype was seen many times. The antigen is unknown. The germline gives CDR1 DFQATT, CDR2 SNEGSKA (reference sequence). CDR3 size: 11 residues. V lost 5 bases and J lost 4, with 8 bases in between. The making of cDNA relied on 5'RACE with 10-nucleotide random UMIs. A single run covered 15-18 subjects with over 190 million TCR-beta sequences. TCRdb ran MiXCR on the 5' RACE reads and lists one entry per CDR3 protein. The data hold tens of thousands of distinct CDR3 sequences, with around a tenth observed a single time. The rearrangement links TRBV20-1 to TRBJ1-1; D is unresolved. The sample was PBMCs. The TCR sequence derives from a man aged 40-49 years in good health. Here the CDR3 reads CSALGRTEAFF. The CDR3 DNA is TGCAGTGCTCTCGGACGCACTGAAGCTTTCTTT.